This T cell receptor (beta chain) was obtained from a study of blood T cell repertoires in COVID-19. With 8 bases clipped from V and 7 bases from J, the junction kept 7 bases outside the gene matches. Germline CDR1 reads LNHDA; CDR2 reads SQIVND (reference sequence). The CDR3 has 13 residues. Per the original methods: The assay estimated nucleated cells by amplifying reference gene primers. TCRdb's table, derived via immunoSEQ multiplex PCR, lists solely in-frame clones and lacks some. V, J and clone size are those of that table, while D and trimming were read from the DNA. Of about 150,000 clones in the sample, about nine tenths were seen once.

The source is a man aged 45-65 years who had recovered from COVID-19. The chain uses TRBV19 and TRBJ1-4; 7 nucleotides align to TRBD1. The sample taken for sequencing was PBMCs or T cells enriched from blood (not recorded which). The CDR3 DNA follows: TGTGCCAGTTCCTACAGGGGTCCTGAAAAACTGTTTTTT. It yields the protein CASSYRGPEKLFF.